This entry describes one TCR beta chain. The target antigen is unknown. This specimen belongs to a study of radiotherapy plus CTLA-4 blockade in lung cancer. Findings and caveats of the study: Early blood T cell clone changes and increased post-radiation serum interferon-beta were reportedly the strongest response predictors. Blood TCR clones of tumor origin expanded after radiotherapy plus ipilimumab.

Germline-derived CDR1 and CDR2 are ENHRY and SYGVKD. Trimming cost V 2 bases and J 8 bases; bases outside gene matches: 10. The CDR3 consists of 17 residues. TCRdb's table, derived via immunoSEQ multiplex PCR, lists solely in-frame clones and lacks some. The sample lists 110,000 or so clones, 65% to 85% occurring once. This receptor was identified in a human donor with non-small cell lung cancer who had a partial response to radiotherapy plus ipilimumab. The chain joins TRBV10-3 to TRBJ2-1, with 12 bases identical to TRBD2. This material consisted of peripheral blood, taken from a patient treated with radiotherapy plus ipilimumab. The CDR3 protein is CAISERLAGGPDHEQFF. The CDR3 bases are TGTGCCATCAGTGAGCGGCTAGCGGGAGGGCCCGACCATGAGCAGTTCTTC.